The 6 T cell receptor beta chains reported below all come from one sample, sequenced in a study of shared clonotypes between healthy human individuals (dated by TCRdb to 2018 to 2021). CD8 naive samples were obtained by positive selection for CCR7 among CD45RO-negative cells, yielding a CD45RA+CCR7+ population from which TemRA cells were excluded. Library method: the immunoSEQ multiplex PCR assay. Here the immuneACCESS table is served through TCRdb, limited to in-frame sequences with V and J called. Missing clones are a known gap in these copies; in checked studies unresolved V genes cover under half, and the rest lacks a known reason. The sample table records 1.5 million to 2.5 million clones; roughly 95% of these occur just once. The ten largest account for under 1.5% of the sample. Material for sequencing was naive CD8+ T cells sorted from blood. What this sample's cell subset or site label stands for: CD45RA+CCR7+. All receptors derive from a man between 18 and 29 years old in good health.

The V gene is TRBV7-9, the J gene TRBJ1-1; D perhaps matches TRBD1 (6 bases). The V and J ends lost 5 bases and 2 bases respectively, with 15 bases between them. This CDR3 is built from 15 residues. Germline lookup yields CDR1 SEHNR and CDR2 FQNEAQ (reference sequence). The CDR3 protein is CASSPHGTPNTEAFF. The CDR3 DNA reads as TGTGCCAGCAGCCCCCATGGGACACCTAACACTGAAGCTTTCTTT.

The CDR3: CASSLPGTGALIEQYF. In nucleotides, the CDR3 is TGCGCCAGCAGCTTGCCGGGGACAGGGGCGTTGATCGAGCAGTACTTC. The chain has TRBV5-1 and TRBJ2-7; 10 bases agree with TRBD1. This CDR3 region has 16 residues. Per the germline V gene, CDR1 is SGHRS and CDR2 is YFSETQ. V was pared by 1 base and J by 6 bases, with 10 bases of the junction left unmatched.

The rearrangement joins TRBV28 to TRBJ2-1; 7 bases align to TRBD1. Germline CDR1 and CDR2: MDHEN and SYDVKM. This CDR3 is built from 16 residues. The V and J ends lost 3 bases and 5 bases, in that order; junction bases with no gene match: 10. DNA for the CDR3: TGTGCCAGCAGTTTTTCTCTGGACAGGAACAACAATGAGCAGTTCTTC. Translation: CASSFSLDRNNNEQFF.

The gene calls are TRBV27 and TRBJ2-5; D remains unclear. Germline-derived CDR1 and CDR2 are MNHEY and SMNVEV (reference sequence). The CDR3 covers 14 residues. The V end was cut by 1 base, the J end by 1 base, with 7 bases between. This CDR3 reads CASSLFIGQETQYF. The CDR3 coding sequence is TGTGCCAGCAGTTTATTCATAGGCCAAGAGACCCAGTACTTC.

The chain is built from TRBV27 and TRBJ2-3; D could derive from TRBD1 or TRBD2 (5 bases each). Per the germline V gene, CDR1 is MNHEY and CDR2 is SMNVEV (reference sequence). The V end lost 4 bases, the J end lost 1 base, and 9 bases lay between the germline ends. The length of the CDR3 is 14 residues. The CDR3, as DNA: TGTGCCAGCAGTTGGGACGGGGGCACAGATACGCAGTATTTT. Encoded protein: CASSWDGGTDTQYF.

The rearrangement links TRBV6-5 to TRBJ2-1, with unresolved D. Trimming removed 1 base at V and 0 bases at J, with 7 bases between. Germline CDR1 reads MNHEY; CDR2 reads SVGAGI. This CDR3 is built from 15 residues. CDR3 nucleotides: TGTGCCAGCAGTTACTTTATTAGCTCCTACAATGAGCAGTTCTTC. Translated, it gives CASSYFISSYNEQFF.